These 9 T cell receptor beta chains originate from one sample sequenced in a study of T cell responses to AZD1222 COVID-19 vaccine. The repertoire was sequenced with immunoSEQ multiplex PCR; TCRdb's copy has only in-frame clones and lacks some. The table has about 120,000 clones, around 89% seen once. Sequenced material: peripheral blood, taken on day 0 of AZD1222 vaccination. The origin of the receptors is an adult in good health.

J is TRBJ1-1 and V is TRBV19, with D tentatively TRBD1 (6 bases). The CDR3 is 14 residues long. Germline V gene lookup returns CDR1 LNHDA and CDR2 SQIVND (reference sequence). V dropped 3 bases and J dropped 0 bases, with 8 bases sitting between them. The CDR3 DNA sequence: TGTGCCAGTAGTATGGAGGGGGTGAACACTGAAGCTTTCTTT. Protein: CASSMEGVNTEAFF.

CDR3 sequence: CASSPAIGAGETQYF. The CDR3 DNA is TGTGCCAGCAGCCCGGCAATCGGTGCAGGAGAGACCCAGTACTTC. V usage is TRBV6-5 and J usage is TRBJ2-5; D gene unclear. Germline CDR1 and CDR2: MNHEY and SVGAGI. The CDR3 runs 15 residues. V shed 6 bases and J shed 4 bases, with 18 bases lying between them.

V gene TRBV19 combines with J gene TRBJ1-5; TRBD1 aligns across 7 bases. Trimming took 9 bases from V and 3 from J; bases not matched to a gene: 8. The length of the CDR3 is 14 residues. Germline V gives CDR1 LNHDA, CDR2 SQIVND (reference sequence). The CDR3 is CASRDRVVNQPQHF. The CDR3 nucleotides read TGTGCCAGCAGAGACAGGGTGGTCAATCAGCCCCAGCATTTT.

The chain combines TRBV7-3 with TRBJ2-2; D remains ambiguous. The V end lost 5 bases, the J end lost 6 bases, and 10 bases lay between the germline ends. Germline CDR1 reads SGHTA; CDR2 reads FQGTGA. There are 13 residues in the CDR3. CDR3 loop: CASSPTPSGELFF. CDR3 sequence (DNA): TGTGCCAGCAGCCCTACACCCTCCGGGGAGCTGTTTTTT.

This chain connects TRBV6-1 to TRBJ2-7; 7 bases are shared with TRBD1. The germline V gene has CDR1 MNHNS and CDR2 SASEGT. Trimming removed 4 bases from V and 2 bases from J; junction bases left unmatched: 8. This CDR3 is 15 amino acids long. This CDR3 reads CASSAAGTAAYEQYF. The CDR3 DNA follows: TGTGCCAGCAGTGCAGCCGGGACAGCGGCCTACGAGCAGTACTTC.

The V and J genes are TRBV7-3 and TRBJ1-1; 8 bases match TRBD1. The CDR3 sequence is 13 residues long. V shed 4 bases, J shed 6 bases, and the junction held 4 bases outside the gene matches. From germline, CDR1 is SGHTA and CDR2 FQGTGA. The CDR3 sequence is CASSSDRGAEAFF. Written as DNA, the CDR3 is TGTGCCAGCAGCTCCGACAGGGGTGCTGAAGCTTTCTTT.

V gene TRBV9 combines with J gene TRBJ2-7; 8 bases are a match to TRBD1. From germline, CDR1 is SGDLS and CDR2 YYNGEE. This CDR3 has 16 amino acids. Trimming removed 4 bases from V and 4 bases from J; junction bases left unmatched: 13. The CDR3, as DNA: TGTGCCAGCAGCAGAGAAGACAGGGGTGGGTCGTACGAGCAGTACTTC. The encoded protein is CASSREDRGGSYEQYF.

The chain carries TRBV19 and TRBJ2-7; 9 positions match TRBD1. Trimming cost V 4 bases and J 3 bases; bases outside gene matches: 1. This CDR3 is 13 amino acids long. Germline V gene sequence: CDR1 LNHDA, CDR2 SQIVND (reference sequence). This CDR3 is CASSRTGDYEQYF. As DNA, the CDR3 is TGTGCCAGTAGTAGGACAGGGGACTACGAGCAGTACTTC.

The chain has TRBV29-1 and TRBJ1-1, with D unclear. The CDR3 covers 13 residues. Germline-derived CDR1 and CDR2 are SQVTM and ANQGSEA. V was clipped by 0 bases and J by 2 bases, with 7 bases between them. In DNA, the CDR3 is TGCAGCGTTGAAGAGGTGGAAAACACTGAAGCTTTCTTT. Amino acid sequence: CSVEEVENTEAFF.